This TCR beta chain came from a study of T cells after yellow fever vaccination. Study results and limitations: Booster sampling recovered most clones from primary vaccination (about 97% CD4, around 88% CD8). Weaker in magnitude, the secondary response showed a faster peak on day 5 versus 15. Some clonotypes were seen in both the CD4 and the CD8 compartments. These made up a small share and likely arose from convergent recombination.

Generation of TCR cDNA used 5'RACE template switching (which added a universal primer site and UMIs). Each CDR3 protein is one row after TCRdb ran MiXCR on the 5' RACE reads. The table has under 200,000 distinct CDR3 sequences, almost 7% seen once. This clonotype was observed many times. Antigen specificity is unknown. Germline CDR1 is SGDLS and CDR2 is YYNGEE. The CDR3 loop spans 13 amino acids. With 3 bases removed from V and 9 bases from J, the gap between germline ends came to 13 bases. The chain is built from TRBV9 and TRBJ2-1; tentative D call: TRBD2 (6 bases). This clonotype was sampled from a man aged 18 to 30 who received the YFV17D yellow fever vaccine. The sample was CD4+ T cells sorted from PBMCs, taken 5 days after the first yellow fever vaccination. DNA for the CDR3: TGTGCCAGCAGCGGGGGACTGGCTACTGAGCAGTTCTTC. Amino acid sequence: CASSGGLATEQFF.